This T cell receptor (beta chain) is drawn from a study of identical twins. This clonotype was counted at least ten times. No antigen is known for it. The cDNA had a unique molecular identifier and a template-switch universal primer site. TCRdb reanalysed the 5' RACE reads using MiXCR and keeps one entry per CDR3 protein. Of under 450,000 distinct CDR3 sequences in the sample, under 20% were seen once. Study outcomes and limitations: Where beta out-of-frame sequences were concerned, excess twin sharing was weaker. Compared with models, monozygotic twins showed more out-of-frame TCR alpha sharing. The authors noted that invariant MAIT and iNKT cells could partly confound zero-insertion analyses.

CDR3 length: 15 amino acids. Germline V gives CDR1 LNHNV, CDR2 YYDKDF (reference sequence). The V and J ends lost 3 bases and 5 bases respectively, with 13 bases between them. The V gene is TRBV15, the J gene TRBJ1-4; D is undetermined. The clonotype originates from a man aged 50 to 59 in good health. Sequenced material: naive T cells sorted from blood. DNA for the CDR3: TGTGCCACCAGCAGGGAAATACTGAGCAATGAAAAACTGTTTTTT. Translated: CATSREILSNEKLFF. The full variable domain, its missing parts supplied by reference TRBV15 and TRBJ1-4, is DAMVIQNPRYQVTQFGKPVTLSCSQTLNHNVMYWYQQKSSQAPKLLFHYYDKDFNNEADTPDNFQSRRPNTSFCFLDIRSPGLGDTAMYLCATSREILSNEKLFFGSGTQLSVL.